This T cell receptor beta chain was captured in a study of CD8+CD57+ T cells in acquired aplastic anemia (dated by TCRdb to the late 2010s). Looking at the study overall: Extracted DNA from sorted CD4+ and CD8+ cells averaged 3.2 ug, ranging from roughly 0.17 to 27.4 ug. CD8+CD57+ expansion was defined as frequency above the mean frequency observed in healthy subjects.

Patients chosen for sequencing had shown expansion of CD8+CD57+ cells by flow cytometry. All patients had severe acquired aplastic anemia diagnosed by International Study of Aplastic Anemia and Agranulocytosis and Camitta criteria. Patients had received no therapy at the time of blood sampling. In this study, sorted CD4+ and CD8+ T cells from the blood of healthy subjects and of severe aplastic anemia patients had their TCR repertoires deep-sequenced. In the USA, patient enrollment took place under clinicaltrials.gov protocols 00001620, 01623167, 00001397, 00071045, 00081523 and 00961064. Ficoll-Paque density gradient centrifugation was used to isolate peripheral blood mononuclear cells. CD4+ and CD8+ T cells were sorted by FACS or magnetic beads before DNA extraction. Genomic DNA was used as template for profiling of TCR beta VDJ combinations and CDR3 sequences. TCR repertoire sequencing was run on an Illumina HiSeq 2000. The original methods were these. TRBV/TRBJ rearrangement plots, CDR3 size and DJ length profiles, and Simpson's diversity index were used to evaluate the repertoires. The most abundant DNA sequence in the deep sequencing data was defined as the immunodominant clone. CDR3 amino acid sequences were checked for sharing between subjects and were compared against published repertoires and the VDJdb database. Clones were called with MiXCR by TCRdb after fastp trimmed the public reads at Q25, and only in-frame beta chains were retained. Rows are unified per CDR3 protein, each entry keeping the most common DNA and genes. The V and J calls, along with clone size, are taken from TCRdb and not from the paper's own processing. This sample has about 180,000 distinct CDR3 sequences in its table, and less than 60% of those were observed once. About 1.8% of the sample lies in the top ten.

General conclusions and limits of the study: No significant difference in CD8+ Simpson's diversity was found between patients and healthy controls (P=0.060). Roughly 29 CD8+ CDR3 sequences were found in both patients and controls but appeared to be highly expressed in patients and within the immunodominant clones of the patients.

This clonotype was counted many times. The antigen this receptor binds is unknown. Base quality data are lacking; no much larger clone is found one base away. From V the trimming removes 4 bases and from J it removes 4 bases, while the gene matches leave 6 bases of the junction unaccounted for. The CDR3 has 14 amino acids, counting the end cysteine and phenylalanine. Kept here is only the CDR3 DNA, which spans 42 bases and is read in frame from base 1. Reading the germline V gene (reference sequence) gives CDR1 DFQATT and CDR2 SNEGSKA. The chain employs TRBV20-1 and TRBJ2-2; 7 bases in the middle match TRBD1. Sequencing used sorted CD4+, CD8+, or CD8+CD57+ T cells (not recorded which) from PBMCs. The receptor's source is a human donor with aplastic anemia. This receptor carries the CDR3 CSAKRRQGTGELFF. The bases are TGCAGTGCTAAAAGAAGACAGGGCACCGGGGAGCTGTTTTTT.